The 4 T cell receptor beta chains below all came from one sample that was sequenced in a study of lymphopenia after photon versus proton radiotherapy. Clones were sequenced by immunoSEQ multiplex PCR, and TCRdb holds only the in-frame ones, with some missing. The sample has 50,000 or so clones, roughly 90% seen once. The input for sequencing was peripheral blood, taken from a patient treated with photon-based radiotherapy. These receptors came from a middle-aged woman with cholangiocarcinoma.

The V call is TRBV5-6, the J call TRBJ2-5; D is perhaps TRBD2 (5 bases). The tail of the sequence fits TRBJ2-7 better, so the J call may be wrong. The CDR3 has 13 residues. Per germline, CDR1 SGHDT and CDR2 YYEEEE. CDR3 in DNA: TGTGCCAGCAGCAACCCACGGGGCTACGAGCAGTACTTC. As protein: CASSNPRGYEQYF.

The chain links TRBV7-2 to TRBJ2-7, with 9 bases aligning to TRBD1. V lost 5 bases and J lost 1; bases outside the gene matches: 6. The CDR3 consists of 15 residues. The V gene's germline CDR1 is SGHTA and CDR2 FQGNSA. DNA of the CDR3: TGTGCCAGCAGCCAACGGGACAGGGCATCCTACGAGCAGTACTTC. Translation: CASSQRDRASYEQYF.

The V gene is TRBV5-1, the J gene TRBJ2-3, with a possible D match to TRBD2 (5 bases). Deletions cut 4 bases from V and 8 bases from J, with 17 bases between. This CDR3 region has 14 residues. Germline values: CDR1 SGHRS, CDR2 YFSETQ. The CDR3 loop is CASSTDFSLGTQYF. CDR3 nucleotides: TGCGCCAGCAGCACGGACTTTAGTCTGGGTACGCAGTATTTT.

The chain couples TRBV11-2 to TRBJ2-6; perhaps TRBD1 as D (6 bases). Germline V lookup: CDR1 SGHAT, CDR2 FQNNGV. Trimming left V 5 bases short and J 2 bases short, with 13 bases between. The CDR3 runs 16 residues. The CDR3 reads CASSPVRGAGANVLTF. CDR3 in DNA: TGTGCCAGCAGCCCAGTCAGGGGCGCTGGGGCCAACGTCCTGACTTTC.